The count of the clone carrying this T cell receptor (beta chain) is one. The sample belongs to a study of OX40 agonist ivuxolimab in advanced cancers. Study summary: Dose-escalation patients' cancers were hepatocellular carcinoma, melanoma, renal cell or head and neck cancer.

The V end lost 2 bases, the J end lost 1 base, and 8 bases lay between the germline ends. CDR3 length: 14 residues. The germline CDR1 and CDR2 sequences are SGDLS and YYNGEE. Some clones are missing from TCRdb's copy, which holds only in-frame ones; the method was immunoSEQ multiplex PCR. The sample contains more than 65,000 clones, about 88% of which appear only once. The rearrangement joins TRBV9 to TRBJ2-3; tentatively, D is TRBD2 (6 bases). This TCR was recovered from an adult with an advanced solid tumor such as melanoma, head and neck, liver or kidney cancer. This material consisted of CD4+ or CD8+ T cells sorted from blood, taken in a trial of the OX40 agonist ivuxolimab. The CDR3 DNA follows: TGTGCCAGCAGCGTCCCTAGCGGCACAGATACGCAGTATTTT. This gives the protein CASSVPSGTDTQYF.